This T cell receptor (beta chain) was sequenced during a study of post-analysis software for immune sequencing data. Germline V gene lookup returns CDR1 SQVTM and CDR2 ANQGSEA. The CDR3 contains 13 residues. V shed 2 bases and J 5 bases; nucleotides not matched to a gene: 5. Notes on this clonotype: The antigen is not known.

Findings and limits, study-wide: The five TRBV segments detected at higher frequency in patients than in controls included TRBV5-6, TRBV5-1 and TRBV20-1.

Unique molecular identifiers were built into the TCR beta cDNA libraries. Input amounts of roughly 0.9 to 10 million T cells were used. These gave approximately 500,000 cDNA molecules, so each molecule approximated one T cell. TCRdb fed the PCR reads into MiXCR, producing one record per CDR3 protein. The data contain a few hundred thousand distinct CDR3 sequences, approximately 37% of them seen just once; the ten biggest clones take up 7.5% to 8.5%. The source is a girl aged 2 to 10 with multiple sclerosis. The chain employs TRBV29-1 and TRBJ2-7, with 8 bases identical to TRBD1. The sample taken for sequencing was blood. CDR3 nucleotide sequence: TGCAGCGTTGAACTGACAGGGGTGCACGAGCAGTACTTC. Its translation: CSVELTGVHEQYF.